This TCR beta chain was sequenced in a study of blood T cell repertoires in COVID-19. Overall study context: Sources were T cells, B-cell-depleted T cells, or PBMCs; the material itself was cDNA or gDNA.

The CDR3 runs to 14 residues. V lost 1 base, J lost 6 bases, and 4 bases stayed unmatched. The germline gives CDR1 SEHNR, CDR2 FQNEAQ (reference sequence). Per the study methods: Using reference gene primer amplification, nucleated cell counts were estimated. Profiling relied on immunoSEQ multiplex PCR, and the TCRdb table lists in-frame clones only, not all of them. V, J and clone size are those of that table, while D and trimming were read from the DNA. The sample lists some 210,000 clones; roughly 90% were seen once. Sample: peripheral blood. The origin of this receptor is a man in his 60s who had recovered from COVID-19. This chain joins TRBV7-9 and TRBJ1-2; TRBD1 matches at 8 bases. CDR3 in amino acids: CASSLEGTGDGYTF. The CDR3 DNA reads TGTGCCAGCAGCTTAGAAGGGACAGGCGATGGCTACACCTTC.